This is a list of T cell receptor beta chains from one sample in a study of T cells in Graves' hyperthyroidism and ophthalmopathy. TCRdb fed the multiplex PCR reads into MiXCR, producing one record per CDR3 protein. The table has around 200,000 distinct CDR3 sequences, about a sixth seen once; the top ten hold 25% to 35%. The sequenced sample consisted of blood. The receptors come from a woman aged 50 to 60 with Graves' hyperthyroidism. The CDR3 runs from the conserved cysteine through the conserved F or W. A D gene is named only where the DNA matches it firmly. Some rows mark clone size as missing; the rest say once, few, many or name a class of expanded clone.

CDR3 protein: CASSLSSASTDTQYF
CDR3 DNA: TGTGCCAGCAGCCTCTCATCGGCCAGCACAGATACGCAGTATTTT
J gene: TRBJ2-3
V gene: TRBV7-9
clone size: many
D gene: NA

CDR3 protein: CASSAGRAEKLFF
CDR3 DNA: TGTGCCAGCAGCGCGGGGCGCGCTGAAAAACTGTTTTTT
J gene: TRBJ1-4
V gene: TRBV9
clone size: many
D gene: NA

CDR3 protein: CASTRGQGVGNQPQHF
CDR3 DNA: TGTGCCAGCACCCGGGGGCAGGGGGTTGGAAATCAGCCCCAGCATTTT
J gene: TRBJ1-5
V gene: TRBV12-3/TRBV12-4
clone size: many
D gene: TRBD1

CDR3 protein: CASSQTLNYPEQGRRETQYF
CDR3 DNA: TGTGCCAGCAGCCAAACCCTGAACTACCCGGAACAGGGGAGGAGAGAGACCCAGTACTTC
J gene: TRBJ2-5
V gene: TRBV3-1
clone size: NA
D gene: NA

CDR3 protein: CASSLAPGNYGYTF
CDR3 DNA: TGTGCCAGCAGCTTAGCACCAGGAAACTATGGCTACACCTTC
J gene: TRBJ1-2
V gene: TRBV7-2
clone size: many
D gene: NA

CDR3 protein: CASSSDTLGQGGEQYF
CDR3 DNA: TGCGCCAGCAGCTCCGATACACTGGGACAGGGTGGCGAGCAGTACTTC
J gene: TRBJ2-7
V gene: TRBV5-1
clone size: many
D gene: TRBD1

CDR3 protein: CASSQTTLLYNEQFF
CDR3 DNA: TGTGCCAGCAGCCAAACAACCCTGCTTTACAATGAGCAGTTCTTC
J gene: TRBJ2-1
V gene: TRBV3-1
clone size: many
D gene: NA

CDR3 protein: CASSDSTSEDGYTF
CDR3 DNA: TGTGCCAGCAGTGACTCGACGTCGGAGGATGGCTACACCTTC
J gene: TRBJ1-2
V gene: TRBV6-4
clone size: many
D gene: NA

CDR3 protein: CASSERVANEKLFF
CDR3 DNA: TGTGCCAGCAGTGAAAGGGTCGCTAATGAAAAACTGTTTTTT
J gene: TRBJ1-4
V gene: TRBV2
clone size: many
D gene: NA

CDR3 protein: CASSSGTGHNEQFF
CDR3 DNA: TGTGCCAGCTCTTCCGGGACAGGTCACAATGAGCAGTTCTTC
J gene: TRBJ2-1
V gene: TRBV18
clone size: few
D gene: TRBD1

CDR3 protein: CASPVGQDADYEQYF
CDR3 DNA: TGTGCCAGCCCCGTTGGACAGGACGCGGATTACGAGCAGTACTTC
J gene: TRBJ2-7
V gene: TRBV6-4
clone size: NA
D gene: TRBD1

CDR3 protein: CASSHDRGATEAFF
CDR3 DNA: TGTGCCAGCAGCCATGACAGGGGTGCAACTGAAGCTTTCTTT
J gene: TRBJ1-1
V gene: TRBV5-6
clone size: NA
D gene: TRBD1

CDR3 protein: CASSFLNEQFF
CDR3 DNA: TGCGCCAGCAGCTTTTTAAATGAGCAGTTCTTC
J gene: TRBJ2-1
V gene: TRBV5-1
clone size: NA
D gene: NA

CDR3 protein: CASSRDRWDTEAFF
CDR3 DNA: TGTGCCAGTAGTCGGGACAGATGGGACACTGAAGCTTTCTTT
J gene: TRBJ1-1
V gene: TRBV19
clone size: many
D gene: TRBD1

CDR3 protein: CAISERGGVATDTQYF
CDR3 DNA: TGTGCCATCAGTGAGCGGGGAGGGGTAGCCACAGATACGCAGTATTTT
J gene: TRBJ2-3
V gene: TRBV10-3
clone size: many
D gene: TRBD2

CDR3 protein: CASTVEPGLGTQYF
CDR3 DNA: TGTGCCAGCACCGTGGAGCCGGGCTTAGGGACCCAGTACTTC
J gene: TRBJ2-5
V gene: TRBV9
clone size: many
D gene: NA

CDR3 protein: CASSSSDRGTSNEKLFF
CDR3 DNA: TGCGCCAGCAGCTCTTCGGACAGGGGCACCTCTAATGAAAAACTGTTTTTT
J gene: TRBJ1-4
V gene: TRBV5-1
clone size: few
D gene: TRBD1

CDR3 protein: CASSLKEGWDSPLHF
CDR3 DNA: TGTGCCAGCAGTTTAAAAGAGGGGTGGGATTCACCCCTCCACTTT
J gene: TRBJ1-6
V gene: TRBV27
clone size: many
D gene: NA

CDR3 protein: CASKQGLETQYF
CDR3 DNA: TGTGCCAGCAAACAGGGTCTGGAGACCCAGTACTTC
J gene: TRBJ2-5
V gene: TRBV6-1
clone size: many
D gene: NA

CDR3 protein: CASSDSGATEAFF
CDR3 DNA: TGTGCCAGCAGTGACTCGGGTGCCACTGAAGCTTTCTTT
J gene: TRBJ1-1
V gene: TRBV6-4
clone size: many
D gene: NA

CDR3 protein: CASSPRPGGSLNYEQYF
CDR3 DNA: TGTGCCAGCAGCCCCCGGCCCGGCGGGAGTTTAAACTACGAGCAGTACTTC
J gene: TRBJ2-7
V gene: TRBV4-2
clone size: NA
D gene: TRBD2

CDR3 protein: CSVEDSRTYEQYF
CDR3 DNA: TGCAGCGTTGAAGATTCCAGAACCTACGAGCAGTACTTC
J gene: TRBJ2-7
V gene: TRBV29-1
clone size: many
D gene: NA

CDR3 protein: CASSSLAGRDTQYF
CDR3 DNA: TGTGCCAGCAGTTCCCTCGCGGGACGAGATACGCAGTATTTT
J gene: TRBJ2-3
V gene: TRBV28
clone size: NA
D gene: NA

CDR3 protein: CASSRIPGTGGTEAFF
CDR3 DNA: TGCGCCAGCAGCAGGATACCCGGGACAGGGGGCACTGAAGCTTTCTTT
J gene: TRBJ1-1
V gene: TRBV5-1
clone size: many
D gene: TRBD1

CDR3 protein: CASSPGTSDYNEQFF
CDR3 DNA: TGTGCCAGCAGCCCCGGCACTAGCGACTACAATGAGCAGTTCTTC
J gene: TRBJ2-1
V gene: TRBV7-9
clone size: many
D gene: TRBD2

CDR3 protein: CASSLTGQGFDTQYF
CDR3 DNA: TGCGCCAGCAGCCTTACGGGACAGGGCTTTGATACGCAGTATTTT
J gene: TRBJ2-3
V gene: TRBV5-1
clone size: NA
D gene: TRBD1

CDR3 protein: CASSQEGLAGLDTQYF
CDR3 DNA: TGCGCCAGCAGCCAAGAGGGGCTAGCGGGTCTCGATACGCAGTATTTT
J gene: TRBJ2-3
V gene: TRBV4-3
clone size: many
D gene: TRBD2

CDR3 protein: CASSLDGYEQFF
CDR3 DNA: TGTGCCAGCAGTTTGGACGGGTATGAGCAGTTCTTC
J gene: TRBJ2-1
V gene: TRBV12-3/TRBV12-4
clone size: many
D gene: NA

CDR3 protein: CASSQDYLNEQFF
CDR3 DNA: TGCGCCAGCAGCCAAGATTACCTCAATGAGCAGTTCTTC
J gene: TRBJ2-1
V gene: TRBV4-1
clone size: many
D gene: NA

CDR3 protein: CASSMPYGYTF
CDR3 DNA: TGTGCCAGTAGTATGCCCTATGGCTACACCTTC
J gene: TRBJ1-2
V gene: TRBV19
clone size: many
D gene: NA

CDR3 protein: CASRPPGTGILAGNSPLHF
CDR3 DNA: TGTGCCAGCAGACCCCCCGGGACAGGAATACTGGCTGGGAATTCACCCCTCCACTTT
J gene: TRBJ1-6
V gene: TRBV6-2/TRBV6-3
clone size: few
D gene: TRBD1

CDR3 protein: CASSLTTLRPHGYTF
CDR3 DNA: TGCGCCAGCAGCTTAACTACCCTACGGCCCCATGGCTACACCTTC
J gene: TRBJ1-2
V gene: TRBV5-1
clone size: many
D gene: NA

CDR3 protein: CSVETPGGHYGYTF
CDR3 DNA: TGCAGCGTTGAGACCCCAGGGGGACACTATGGCTACACCTTC
J gene: TRBJ1-2
V gene: TRBV29-1
clone size: many
D gene: TRBD1

CDR3 protein: CASSIFGTYNEQFF
CDR3 DNA: TGTGCCAGTAGTATCTTTGGGACTTACAATGAGCAGTTCTTC
J gene: TRBJ2-1
V gene: TRBV19
clone size: many
D gene: NA

CDR3 protein: CASSLPPSFANTGELFF
CDR3 DNA: TGTGCCAGCAGCCTCCCGCCGTCCTTCGCGAACACCGGGGAGCTGTTTTTT
J gene: TRBJ2-2
V gene: TRBV11-2
clone size: many
D gene: NA

CDR3 protein: CASTPGQGTPLQQYF
CDR3 DNA: TGTGCCAGCACTCCAGGACAGGGGACTCCACTGCAGCAGTACTTC
J gene: TRBJ2-7
V gene: TRBV27
clone size: many
D gene: TRBD1

CDR3 protein: CASSESQGPPGELFF
CDR3 DNA: TGCGCCAGCAGCGAATCACAGGGTCCCCCCGGGGAGCTGTTTTTT
J gene: TRBJ2-2
V gene: TRBV5-1
clone size: many
D gene: NA